The 10 T cell receptor beta chains reported below all come from one sample, sequenced in a study of cytomegalovirus exposure and HLA in healthy donors. 60 Vbeta and 13 Jbeta primers were used in PCR. The protocol was immunoSEQ multiplex PCR, while the TCRdb copy is restricted to in-frame clones and leaves out a portion. The data hold about 99,000 clones, with approximately 80% observed a single time. The sequenced sample was PBMCs. Receptors originate from a man aged 35 to 55 in good health and CMV-seronegative.

This chain connects TRBV6-1 to TRBJ1-3; D is undetermined. Germline V gene lookup returns CDR1 MNHNS and CDR2 SASEGT. V was shortened by 3 bases and J by 7 bases, with 13 bases between the two germline ends. CDR3 size: 14 residues. This chain's CDR3 is CASSDASLRNTIYF. For the CDR3, the DNA is TGTGCCAGCAGTGACGCCTCACTGCGGAACACCATATATTTT.

The genes are TRBV29-1 and TRBJ2-7, with 8 bases fitting TRBD2. Germline-derived CDR1 and CDR2 are SQVTM and ANQGSEA. The CDR3 runs 12 residues. V was clipped by 1 base and J by 7 bases; unmatched bases: 3. CDR3 protein: CSVEAGGGEQYF. CDR3 bases: TGCAGCGTTGAAGCGGGAGGGGGTGAGCAGTACTTC.

The genes are TRBV5-1 and TRBJ1-3; perhaps TRBD1 as D (6 bases). V was trimmed by 0 bases and J by 4 bases, leaving 11 bases between them. Germline V gene sequence: CDR1 SGHRS, CDR2 YFSETQ. The CDR3 consists of 15 residues. The CDR3 loop reads CASSLVGAPGNTIYF. In DNA form, the CDR3 reads TGCGCCAGCAGCTTGGTGGGGGCGCCCGGAAACACCATATATTTT.

The CDR3 is CATGGVAINTGELFF. The DNA for the CDR3 is TGTGCCACCGGAGGAGTGGCGATAAACACCGGGGAGCTGTTTTTT. The chain has TRBV6-1 and TRBJ2-2, with a weak D call TRBD2 (5 bases). The CDR3 runs 15 residues. V lost 10 bases and J 2 bases, leaving 17 bases between the germline ends. The germline V gene has CDR1 MNHNS and CDR2 SASEGT.

The V call is TRBV6-5, the J call TRBJ2-3; 9 nucleotides match TRBD2. The V gene end was trimmed by 7 bases and the J gene end by 7 bases; junction bases not matched to a gene: 12. The V gene's germline CDR1 is MNHEY and CDR2 SVGAGI. The CDR3 is 15 residues long. The CDR3 loop is CASTTGRGGKNTQYF. The CDR3 DNA reads as TGTGCCAGCACCACGGGGCGGGGGGGCAAAAATACGCAGTATTTT.

The genes are TRBV28 and TRBJ1-2; 9 nucleotides match TRBD1. The V gene's germline CDR1 is MDHEN and CDR2 SYDVKM. This CDR3 comprises 17 residues. The J segment lost 2 bases and the V segment lost 8 bases, leaving 15 bases of the junction unmatched. This CDR3 is CASSYSGTGRSNYGYTF. The DNA for the CDR3 is TGTGCCAGCTCTTACTCAGGGACAGGGAGAAGCAACTATGGCTACACCTTC.

The V gene is TRBV18, the J gene TRBJ2-4; the match to TRBD1 covers 9 bases. CDR1 and CDR2 from the germline V gene are KGHSH and LQKENI. The CDR3 is 14 amino acids. V was clipped by 3 bases and J by 7 bases; unmatched bases: 4. This CDR3 is CASSPLGQGNIQYF. The CDR3 nucleotides are TGTGCCAGCTCACCCTTGGGACAGGGCAACATTCAGTACTTC.

The chain has TRBV10-1 and TRBJ1-1; TRBD1 aligns across 7 bases. The germline V gene encodes CDR1 WNHNN and CDR2 SYGVQD (reference sequence). The CDR3 consists of 13 residues. With 2 bases clipped from V and 6 bases from J, the junction kept 3 bases outside the gene matches. The CDR3 protein is CASSETGAAEAFF. The CDR3 nucleotides are TGCGCCAGCAGTGAGACAGGGGCGGCTGAAGCTTTCTTT.

The chain links TRBV7-2 to TRBJ2-3, with 8 bases identical to TRBD2. The CDR3 spans 16 residues. Germline CDR1 reads SGHTA; CDR2 reads FQGNSA. J was trimmed by 4 bases and V by 3 bases; bases with no gene match: 9. The CDR3 nucleotides are TGTGCCAGCAGCTTCCCGCGGTTCGGGAGGGCAGATACGCAGTATTTT. Protein: CASSFPRFGRADTQYF.

The chain has TRBV19 and TRBJ2-7; TRBD2 aligns across 10 bases. V lost 3 bases and J lost 2; bases outside the gene matches: 10. Germline V gene lookup returns CDR1 LNHDA and CDR2 SQIVND (reference sequence). This CDR3 spans 17 amino acids. The CDR3 region is CASSIGGLAVSPYEQYF. The CDR3 DNA reads as TGTGCCAGTAGTATCGGAGGACTAGCGGTATCACCCTACGAGCAGTACTTC.